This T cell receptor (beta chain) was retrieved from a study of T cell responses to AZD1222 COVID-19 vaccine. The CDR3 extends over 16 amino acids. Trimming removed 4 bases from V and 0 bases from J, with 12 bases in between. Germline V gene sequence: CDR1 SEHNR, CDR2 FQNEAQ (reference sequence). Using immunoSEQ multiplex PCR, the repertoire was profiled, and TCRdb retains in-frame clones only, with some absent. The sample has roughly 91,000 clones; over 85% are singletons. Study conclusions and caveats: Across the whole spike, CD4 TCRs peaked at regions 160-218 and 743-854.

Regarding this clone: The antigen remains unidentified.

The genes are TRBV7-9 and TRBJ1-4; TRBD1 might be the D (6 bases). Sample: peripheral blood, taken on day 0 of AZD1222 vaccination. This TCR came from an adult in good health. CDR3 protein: CASSSGQTATNEKLFF. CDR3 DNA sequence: TGTGCCAGCAGCTCAGGACAGACTGCAACTAATGAAAAACTGTTTTTT. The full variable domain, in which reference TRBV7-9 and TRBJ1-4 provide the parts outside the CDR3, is DTGVSQNPRHKITKRGQNVTFRCDPISEHNRLYWYRQTLGQGPEFLTYFQNEAQLEKSRLLSDRFSAERPKGSFSTLEIQRTEQGDSAMYLCASSSGQTATNEKLFFGSGTQLSVL.